This record concerns one T cell receptor beta chain sequence. V lost 2 bases and J lost 0, with 11 bases in between. This CDR3 has 16 amino acids. Germline assignment: CDR1 LGHDT and CDR2 YNNKEL (reference sequence). The data are from a study of CD8 T cells in Susac syndrome. When the RNA was reverse transcribed, random hexamers were used with an input of 0.5 to 1 ug. TCRdb re-called the immunoSEQ multiplex PCR reads with MiXCR, one entry per CDR3 protein. This repertoire shows about 180,000 distinct CDR3 sequences, roughly 94% found once; its top ten account for more than 0.08%. Sequencing was done on a sample of CD4+ T cells from PBMCs. The rearrangement uses TRBV3-1 and TRBJ1-3; the D gene is possibly TRBD1 (6 bases). This clonotype was obtained from a human donor with Susac syndrome. Here the CDR3 DNA reads TGTGCCAGCAGCCAATTGCAGGGGACCTCTGGAAACACCATATATTTT. Its protein product is CASSQLQGTSGNTIYF.